This TCR beta chain was sequenced during a study of regulatory T cells in long-lasting Graves disease. In its sample, this clonotype was seen a few times. The CDR3 extends over 15 amino acids. Trimming took off 3 bases at V and 2 bases at J, with 14 bases between the two ends. The germline V gene has CDR1 MNHGY and CDR2 SVAAGI. Time point: newly diagnosed GD, antithyroid drugs for less than 3 months. PBMCs provided the RNA from which the TCR library was made. Libraries of TCR beta came from iRepertoire HTBI primers plus Arm-PCR of CDR3 regions. MiXCR was run by TCRdb on the multiplex PCR reads, yielding one entry per CDR3 protein. Of more than 400,000 distinct CDR3 sequences in the sample, 15% to 20% were seen once. The sample was also reused in another study, on T cells in Graves' hyperthyroidism and ophthalmopathy.

This TCR derives from a man aged 35 to 55 with Graves disease. This material consisted of peripheral blood mononuclear cells (PBMCs), taken at new diagnosis, from a patient treated with antithyroid drugs. This chain uses TRBV6-9 with TRBJ2-7; D is perhaps TRBD1 (5 bases). The DNA of the CDR3 is TGTGCCAGCAGTTACAACAGGCGAACGACCTACGAGCAGTACTTC. Residues: CASSYNRRTTYEQYF.